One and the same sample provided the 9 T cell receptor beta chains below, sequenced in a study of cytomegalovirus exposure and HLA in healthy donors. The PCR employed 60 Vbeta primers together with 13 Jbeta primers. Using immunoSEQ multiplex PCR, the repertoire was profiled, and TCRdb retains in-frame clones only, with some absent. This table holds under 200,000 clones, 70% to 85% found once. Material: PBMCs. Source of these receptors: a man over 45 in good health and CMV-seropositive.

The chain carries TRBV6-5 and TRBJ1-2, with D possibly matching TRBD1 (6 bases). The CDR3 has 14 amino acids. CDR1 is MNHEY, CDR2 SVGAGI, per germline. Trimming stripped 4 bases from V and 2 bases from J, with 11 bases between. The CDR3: CASSWGQTNYGYTF. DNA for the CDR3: TGTGCCAGCAGTTGGGGACAAACGAACTATGGCTACACCTTC.

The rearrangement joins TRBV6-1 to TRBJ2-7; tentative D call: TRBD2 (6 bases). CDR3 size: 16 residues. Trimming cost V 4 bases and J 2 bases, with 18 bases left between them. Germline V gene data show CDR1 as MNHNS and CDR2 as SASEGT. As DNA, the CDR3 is TGTGCCAGCAGTGGTCCGGGACTGCAAAACGCCTACGAGCAGTACGTC. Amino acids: CASSGPGLQNAYEQYV.

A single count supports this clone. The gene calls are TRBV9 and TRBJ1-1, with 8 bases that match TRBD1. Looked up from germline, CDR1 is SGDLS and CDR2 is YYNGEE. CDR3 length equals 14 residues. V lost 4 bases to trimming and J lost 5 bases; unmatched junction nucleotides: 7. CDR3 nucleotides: TGTGCCAGCAGCCCCGGACAGGGATGGACTGAAGCTTTCTTT. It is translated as CASSPGQGWTEAFF. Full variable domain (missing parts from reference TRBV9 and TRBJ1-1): DSGVTQTPKHLITATGQRVTLRCSPRSGDLSVYWYQQSLDQGLQFLIQYYNGEERAKGNILERFSAQQFPDLHSELNLSSLELGDSALYFCASSPGQGWTEAFFGQGTRLTVV.

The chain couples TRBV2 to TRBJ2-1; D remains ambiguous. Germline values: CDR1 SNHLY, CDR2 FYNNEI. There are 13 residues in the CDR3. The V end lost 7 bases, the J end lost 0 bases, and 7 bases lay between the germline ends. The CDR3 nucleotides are TGTGCCAGCACTCCTAGCTCCTACAATGAGCAGTTCTTC. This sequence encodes CASTPSSYNEQFF.

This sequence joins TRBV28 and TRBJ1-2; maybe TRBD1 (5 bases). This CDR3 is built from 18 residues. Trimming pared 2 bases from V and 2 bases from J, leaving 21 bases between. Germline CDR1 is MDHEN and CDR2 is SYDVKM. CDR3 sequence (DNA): TGTGCCAGCAGTTTACCCCCACCGGAGGGCCCAGGGAACTATGGCTACACCTTC. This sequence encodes CASSLPPPEGPGNYGYTF.

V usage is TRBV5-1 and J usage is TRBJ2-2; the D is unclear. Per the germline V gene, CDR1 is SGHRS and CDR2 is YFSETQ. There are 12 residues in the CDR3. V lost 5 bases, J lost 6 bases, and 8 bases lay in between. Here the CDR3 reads CASRNYPGELFF. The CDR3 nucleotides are TGCGCCAGCAGAAACTACCCCGGGGAGCTGTTTTTT.

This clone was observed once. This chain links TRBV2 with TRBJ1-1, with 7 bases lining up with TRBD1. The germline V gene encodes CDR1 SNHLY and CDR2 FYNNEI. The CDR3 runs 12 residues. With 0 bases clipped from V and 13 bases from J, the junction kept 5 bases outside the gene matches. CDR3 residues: CASSEARGYGFF. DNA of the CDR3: TGTGCCAGCAGTGAAGCCAGGGGGTATGGTTTCTTT.

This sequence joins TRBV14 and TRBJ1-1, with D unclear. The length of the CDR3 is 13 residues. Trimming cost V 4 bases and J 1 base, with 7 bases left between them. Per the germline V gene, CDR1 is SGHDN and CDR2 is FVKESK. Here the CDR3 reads CASSPGKNTEAFF. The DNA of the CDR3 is TGTGCCAGCAGCCCCGGGAAGAACACTGAAGCTTTCTTT.

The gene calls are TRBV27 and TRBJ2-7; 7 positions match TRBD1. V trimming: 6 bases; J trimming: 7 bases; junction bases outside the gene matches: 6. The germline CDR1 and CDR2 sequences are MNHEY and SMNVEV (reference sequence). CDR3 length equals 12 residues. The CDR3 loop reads CASRTGLGEQYV. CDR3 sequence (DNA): TGTGCCAGCAGGACAGGGTTGGGAGAGCAGTACGTC.